This section outlines one TCR beta chain sequence together with its context. The sample is drawn from a study of technical replicates of blood from several donors. Germline V CDR1 and CDR2: LNHDA, SQIVND (reference sequence). Losses at the gene ends were 6 bases for V and 6 bases for J; bases not matched to a gene: 4. The CDR3 length is 13 residues. Method: immunoSEQ multiplex PCR; TCRdb's copy keeps in-frame clones and lacks some. This sample carries over 80,000 clones, roughly 96% of them seen once, and the ten largest clones take 0.3% to 0.45%. The J gene is TRBJ1-4, the V gene TRBV19, with 7 bases identical to TRBD1. The sequenced sample consisted of T cells isolated from PBMCs. This TCR came from a human donor in good health. In nucleotides, the CDR3 is TGTGCCAGTAGCCGGGACAGAGATGAAAAACTGTTTTTT. Translating it yields CASSRDRDEKLFF.